This entry is about one TCR beta chain. The data originate from a study of monozygotic twins with inflammatory bowel disease. TCRdb re-called the 5' RACE reads; one entry per CDR3 protein, DNA not given. In total, the table holds about 210,000 distinct CDR3 sequences. The source is a human donor with ulcerative colitis or Crohn's disease, or a healthy co-twin of an affected twin (not recorded which). What was sequenced was blood.

CDR3 residues: CSATWGRGSSPLHF. V is TRBV20-1 and J is TRBJ1-6; there is no DNA to check the TCRdb D call of TRBD1. CDR3 size: 14 residues. CDR1 is DFQATT and CDR2 is SNEGSKA in the germline V gene (reference sequence).